A selection of T cell receptor beta chains follows, all from one sample in a study of blood T cell repertoires in COVID-19. Repertoires were generated with immunoSEQ multiplex PCR, while TCRdb's copy carries only in-frame clones and drops some. The sample includes 300,000 to 350,000 clones, about 90% of them seen just once. What was sequenced was PBMCs or T cells enriched from blood (not recorded which). These receptor sequences come from a woman between 18 and 30 years old with acute COVID-19. Both conserved end residues are part of each CDR3. Fields, in order: D gene, V gene, J gene, clone size, CDR3 protein, CDR3 DNA. D genes are given only for firm matches. The listing skips clone size in some rows; elsewhere it reads once, few, many or a size class.

>.|TRBV27|TRBJ1-2|.
CASSLYGREAYGYTF
TGTGCCAGCAGTTTATACGGCAGGGAAGCCTATGGCTACACCTTC
>.|TRBV7-9|TRBJ1-4|.
CASSLEGKLFF
TGTGCCAGCAGCTTAGAGGGGAAGCTGTTTTTT
>.|TRBV11-3|TRBJ2-2|.
CASSPWRGGDDTGELFF
TGTGCCAGCAGCCCCTGGAGGGGTGGGGATGACACCGGGGAGCTGTTTTTT
>TRBD2|TRBV19|TRBJ2-1|.
CASSFGRGQFF
TGTGCCAGTAGTTTCGGGAGGGGGCAGTTCTTC
>.|TRBV6-5|TRBJ1-5|.
CASNPGEGQPQHF
TGTGCCAGCAACCCAGGGGAGGGACAGCCCCAGCATTTT
>.|TRBV11-2|TRBJ1-2|once
CASSTQARQASYGYTF
TGTGCCAGCAGCACCCAAGCACGACAGGCCTCCTATGGCTACACCTTC
>.|TRBV30|TRBJ1-4|.
CAWSGSGVIEKLFF
TGTGCCTGGAGTGGATCAGGGGTGATTGAAAAACTGTTTTTT
>TRBD2|TRBV11-2|TRBJ2-1|once
CASSHGLAGDGEQFF
TGTGCCAGCAGCCACGGACTAGCGGGAGACGGTGAGCAGTTCTTC
>.|TRBV27|TRBJ2-7|.
CASSSHYEQYF
TGTGCCAGCAGTTCCCACTACGAGCAGTACTTC
>.|TRBV9|TRBJ2-1|.
CASSVDWTASDNEQFF
TGTGCCAGCAGCGTCGACTGGACTGCATCCGACAATGAGCAGTTCTTC
>TRBD1|TRBV28|TRBJ1-3|.
CASRGTGTLTGNTIYF
TGTGCCAGCAGGGGGACAGGGACCCTTACTGGAAACACCATATATTTT
>.|TRBV19|TRBJ1-5|.
CASSIREGGAPQHF
TGTGCCAGTAGTATCAGGGAGGGCGGAGCGCCCCAGCATTTT
>TRBD1|TRBV19|TRBJ2-7|.
CASSARDSSYEQYF
TGTGCCAGTAGTGCCAGGGACAGCTCCTACGAGCAGTACTTC
>TRBD1|TRBV4-1|TRBJ1-4|.
CASSQDGTAGEKLFF
TGCGCCAGCAGCCAAGACGGGACAGCCGGGGAAAAACTGTTTTTT
>TRBD1|TRBV29-1|TRBJ2-5|.
CSVLPGQKETQYF
TGCAGCGTTCTACCGGGACAGAAAGAGACCCAGTACTTC
>TRBD1|TRBV7-2|TRBJ1-5|.
CASSLGQGAFQPQHF
TGTGCCAGCAGCTTGGGACAGGGGGCTTTTCAGCCCCAGCATTTT
>TRBD1|TRBV12-5|TRBJ1-5|.
CASGSTAAGGNSNQPQHF
TGTGCTAGTGGTTCGACGGCGGCAGGGGGGAATAGCAATCAGCCCCAGCATTTT
>TRBD1|TRBV6-5|TRBJ1-6|.
CASSYDRVNSPLHF
TGTGCCAGCAGTTACGACAGGGTCAATTCACCCCTCCACTTT
>TRBD1|TRBV10-3|TRBJ2-2|.
CAISVEETGYTGELFF
TGTGCCATCAGTGTCGAAGAGACAGGGTACACCGGGGAGCTGTTTTTT
>TRBD1|TRBV19|TRBJ1-6|.
CASRLTGGPNSPLHF
TGTGCCAGTAGACTGACAGGGGGCCCTAATTCACCCCTCCACTTT
>.|TRBV11-3|TRBJ2-3|.
CASSRDISTDTQYF
TGTGCCAGCAGCCGGGACATTAGCACAGATACGCAGTATTTT
>TRBD1|TRBV6-5|TRBJ2-7|once
CASSGTAYEQYF
TGTGCCAGCAGCGGGACAGCCTACGAGCAGTACTTC
>.|TRBV14|TRBJ1-5|.
CASSSGQTNQPQHF
TGTGCCAGCAGCTCAGGACAGACTAATCAGCCCCAGCATTTT
>TRBD2|TRBV5-1|TRBJ2-6|.
CASRSGTSLFGANVLTF
TGCGCCAGCAGAAGCGGGACTTCCCTCTTTGGGGCCAACGTCCTGACTTTC
>.|TRBV2|TRBJ2-5|.
CASRYTTTEETQYF
TGTGCCAGCAGATACACTACAACCGAAGAGACCCAGTACTTC
>TRBD2|TRBV7-2|TRBJ2-1|.
CASSPSGTSGRTIKQFF
TGTGCCAGCAGCCCCTCCGGGACTAGCGGGAGGACCATTAAGCAGTTCTTC
>TRBD1|TRBV28|TRBJ2-3|.
CASSPNRQGFTDTQYF
TGTGCCAGCAGTCCAAATCGACAGGGTTTCACAGATACGCAGTATTTT
>.|TRBV14|TRBJ1-1|.
CASSPLGGDTEAFF
TGTGCCAGCAGCCCATTGGGGGGAGACACTGAAGCTTTCTTT
>TRBD2|TRBV5-1|TRBJ2-7|.
CASSRGGLYEQYF
TGCGCCAGCAGCCGGGGGGGACTCTACGAGCAGTACTTC
>.|TRBV19|TRBJ1-2|.
CASSMAGTYGYTF
TGTGCCAGTAGTATGGCGGGGACCTATGGCTACACCTTC
>.|TRBV5-1|TRBJ1-1|.
CASSRVGVPLMNTEAFF
TGCGCCAGCAGCCGGGTAGGTGTCCCCCTAATGAACACTGAAGCTTTCTTT
>TRBD1|TRBV27|TRBJ2-5|.
CASSLLGTGVETQYF
TGTGCCAGCAGTTTACTCGGGACAGGGGTCGAGACCCAGTACTTC
>TRBD1|TRBV24-1|TRBJ1-1|.
CATRDSVATEAFF
TGTGCCACTCGGGACAGCGTGGCCACTGAAGCTTTCTTT
>.|TRBV29-1|TRBJ1-1|.
CSVFDQASGAFF
TGCAGCGTCTTCGACCAAGCAAGCGGAGCTTTCTTT
>TRBD1|TRBV2|TRBJ1-3|.
CASGGARGLPGNTIYF
TGTGCCAGCGGGGGAGCCAGGGGGCTTCCTGGAAACACCATATATTTT
>TRBD2|TRBV28|TRBJ2-2|.
CASSSPGLAGDTGELFF
TGTGCCAGCAGTTCCCCCGGACTAGCGGGAGACACCGGGGAGCTGTTTTTT
>.|TRBV21-1|TRBJ2-1|.
CASSKEGRRSASGRPPYNEQFF
TGTGCCAGCAGCAAAGAAGGGAGGCGATCGGCTAGCGGGAGACCGCCCTACAATGAGCAGTTCTTC